Presented here are 7 T cell receptor beta chains from one specimen sequenced in a study of blood T cell repertoires in COVID-19. Clones were read by immunoSEQ multiplex PCR, and TCRdb kept only the in-frame ones, dropping some. Of about 84,000 clones in the sample, nearly 85% were seen once. The sequencing input was peripheral blood. The receptors stem from an elderly woman with acute or convalescent COVID-19.

This clone was counted only a few times. The rearrangement joins TRBV7-2 to TRBJ1-4; 8 positions agree with TRBD1. Losses at the gene ends were 5 bases for V and 7 bases for J; bases not matched to a gene: 6. The CDR3 has 14 amino acids. Germline CDR1 and CDR2: SGHTA and FQGNSA. This CDR3 reads CASSPGDRGEKLFF. The CDR3, as DNA: TGTGCCAGCAGCCCCGGCGACAGGGGTGAAAAACTGTTTTTT. The full variable domain, its missing parts supplied by reference TRBV7-2 and TRBJ1-4, is GAGVSQSPSNKVTEKGKDVELRCDPISGHTALYWYRQSLGQGLEFLIYFQGNSAPDKSGLPSDRFSAERTGGSVSTLTIQRTQQEDSAVYLCASSPGDRGEKLFFGSGTQLSVL.

The J gene is TRBJ2-5, the V gene TRBV29-1; D is possibly TRBD1 (5 bases). V dropped 4 bases and J dropped 3 bases, with 6 bases sitting between them. The CDR3 spans 11 residues. Germline-derived CDR1 and CDR2 are SQVTM and ANQGSEA. CDR3 bases: TGCAGCGTTGTCAGGGAAGAGACCCAGTACTTC. Its translation: CSVVREETQYF.

The gene calls are TRBV3-1 (or the pseudogene TRBV3-2) and TRBJ2-2; the match to TRBD2 covers 11 bases. V was clipped by 1 base and J by 2 bases; unmatched bases: 6. The CDR3 is 18 amino acids. Germline loops: CDR1 LGHDT, CDR2 YNNKEL (reference sequence). CDR3 protein: CASSQGTSGWINTGELFF. CDR3 nucleotide sequence: TGTGCCAGCAGCCAAGGGACTAGCGGGTGGATAAACACCGGGGAGCTGTTTTTT.

This chain joins TRBV18 and TRBJ2-2; D gene ambiguous. CDR3 size: 15 residues. The V gene lost 3 bases and the J gene lost 5 bases, with 13 bases spanning the gap. Germline values: CDR1 KGHSH, CDR2 LQKENI. This CDR3 reads CASSPLEAQTGELFF. The CDR3 DNA follows: TGTGCCAGCTCACCGCTAGAGGCTCAAACCGGGGAGCTGTTTTTT.

The chain carries TRBV4-1 and TRBJ2-1; 9 nucleotides match TRBD1. The CDR3 runs to 16 residues. CDR1 and CDR2 (germline): MGHRA, YSYEKL. Trimming at V came to 4 bases and at J to 8 bases, leaving 12 bases not matched to a gene. The CDR3 nucleotides are TGCGCCAGCAGCCCGTCCCTGGGACAGGGAGGCGATGAGCAGTTCTTC. It translates to CASSPSLGQGGDEQFF.

The chain recombines TRBV10-1 with TRBJ2-7; TRBD2 aligns across 15 bases. V lost 3 bases to trimming and J lost 7 bases; unmatched junction nucleotides: 4. CDR3 length equals 15 residues. Germline V gives CDR1 WNHNN, CDR2 SYGVQD (reference sequence). Here the CDR3 reads CASSDGTSGRNEQYF. CDR3 sequence (DNA): TGCGCCAGCAGTGACGGGACTAGCGGGAGGAATGAGCAGTACTTC.

The rearrangement uses TRBV9 and TRBJ1-4, with a tentative D call TRBD1 (5 bases). Deletions cut 7 bases from V and 10 bases from J, with 11 bases between. The V gene's germline CDR1 is SGDLS and CDR2 YYNGEE. The CDR3 is made up of 11 amino acids. CDR3 DNA sequence: TGTGCCAGCGGCGACCAGGGAAAACTGTTTTTT. Translating gives CASGDQGKLFF. Using reference TRBV9 and TRBJ1-4 for the parts outside the CDR3, the full variable domain is DSGVTQTPKHLITATGQRVTLRCSPRSGDLSVYWYQQSLDQGLQFLIQYYNGEERAKGNILERFSAQQFPDLHSELNLSSLELGDSALYFCASGDQGKLFFGSGTQLSVL.